This is a list of T cell receptor beta chains from one sample in a study of TIL therapy for anti-PD-1-resistant metastatic lung cancer. Sequencing used immunoSEQ multiplex PCR; TCRdb keeps in-frame clones, though not all of them. The sample includes some 46,000 clones, around 80% seen only once; the top ten take roughly 16%. The sequences come from blood, collected at baseline. Every receptor here comes from a man between 65 and 85 years old with non-small cell lung cancer. The CDR3 runs from the conserved cysteine through the conserved F or W. The order of the fields is D gene, J gene, clone size, V gene, CDR3 protein, CDR3 DNA. D genes are given only for firm matches. Only some rows state a clone size, as once, few, many or a class for expanded clones.

d_gene: TRBD2
j_gene: TRBJ2-7
abundance: once
v_gene: TRBV7-9
CDR3aa: CASSLGTSGGPLYF
CDR3nt: TGTGCCAGCAGCTTAGGAACTAGCGGGGGGCCACTGTACTTC

d_gene: .
j_gene: TRBJ1-5
abundance: .
v_gene: TRBV6-1
CDR3aa: CASTRDGNQPQHF
CDR3nt: TGTGCCAGCACCCGGGATGGCAATCAGCCCCAGCATTTT

d_gene: .
j_gene: TRBJ1-1
abundance: few
v_gene: TRBV29-1
CDR3aa: CSVEELTEAFF
CDR3nt: TGCAGCGTTGAAGAATTGACTGAAGCTTTCTTT

d_gene: .
j_gene: TRBJ2-7
abundance: .
v_gene: TRBV5-1
CDR3aa: CASSLEPGPYEQYF
CDR3nt: TGCGCCAGCAGCTTGGAGCCGGGTCCCTACGAGCAGTACTTC

d_gene: .
j_gene: TRBJ2-1
abundance: once
v_gene: TRBV7-3
CDR3aa: CASSLTGSIMFNEQFF
CDR3nt: TGTGCCAGCAGCTTAACCGGGTCAATTATGTTTAATGAGCAGTTCTTC

d_gene: TRBD1
j_gene: TRBJ2-5
abundance: .
v_gene: TRBV6-5
CDR3aa: CASSYGDSGEQYF
CDR3nt: TGTGCCAGCAGTTATGGGGACAGTGGAGAGCAGTACTTC

d_gene: .
j_gene: TRBJ1-2
abundance: .
v_gene: TRBV6-6
CDR3aa: CASSSAQVYGYTF
CDR3nt: TGTGCCAGCAGTTCAGCACAGGTGTATGGCTACACCTTC

d_gene: TRBD1
j_gene: TRBJ2-1
abundance: .
v_gene: TRBV18
CDR3aa: CASSLGQGVNSYNEQFF
CDR3nt: TGTGCCAGCTCACTCGGACAGGGGGTGAACTCCTACAATGAGCAGTTCTTC

d_gene: TRBD2
j_gene: TRBJ2-1
abundance: .
v_gene: TRBV19
CDR3aa: CASSMLSGRMNEQFF
CDR3nt: TGTGCCAGTAGTATGCTGAGCGGGAGGATGAATGAGCAGTTCTTC

d_gene: TRBD1
j_gene: TRBJ2-1
abundance: .
v_gene: TRBV7-8
CDR3aa: CASSLEVRDSGRSSYNEQFF
CDR3nt: TGTGCCAGCAGCTTAGAAGTTCGGGACAGTGGACGGAGCTCCTACAATGAGCAGTTCTTC

d_gene: .
j_gene: TRBJ2-1
abundance: .
v_gene: TRBV9
CDR3aa: CASSVVGTPYLGEQFF
CDR3nt: TGTGCCAGCAGCGTAGTAGGGACTCCTTATTTGGGTGAGCAGTTCTTC

d_gene: TRBD2
j_gene: TRBJ2-1
abundance: .
v_gene: TRBV6-1
CDR3aa: CASRSTSGRNEQFF
CDR3nt: TGTGCCAGCAGAAGTACTAGCGGGAGGAATGAGCAGTTCTTC

d_gene: .
j_gene: TRBJ2-3
abundance: .
v_gene: TRBV7-9
CDR3aa: CASSLDLLASTDTQYF
CDR3nt: TGTGCCAGCAGCTTAGATTTACTAGCAAGCACAGATACGCAGTATTTT

d_gene: .
j_gene: TRBJ2-1
abundance: .
v_gene: TRBV6-1
CDR3aa: CASKGDYNEQFF
CDR3nt: TGTGCCAGTAAAGGGGATTACAATGAGCAGTTCTTC

d_gene: TRBD1
j_gene: TRBJ2-1
abundance: .
v_gene: TRBV4-1
CDR3aa: CASSQATGQAIGVYEQFF
CDR3nt: TGCGCCAGCAGCCAAGCTACCGGACAGGCCATAGGGGTCTATGAGCAGTTCTTC

d_gene: TRBD1
j_gene: TRBJ2-7
abundance: .
v_gene: TRBV18
CDR3aa: CASSQGQGYEQYF
CDR3nt: TGTGCCAGCTCACAGGGACAGGGTTACGAGCAGTACTTC

d_gene: TRBD2
j_gene: TRBJ2-5
abundance: .
v_gene: TRBV6-5
CDR3aa: CASSYGGTSIETQYF
CDR3nt: TGTGCCAGCAGTTACGGCGGGACTAGCATCGAGACCCAGTACTTC

d_gene: .
j_gene: TRBJ2-7
abundance: once
v_gene: TRBV6-6
CDR3aa: CASSYDGSRGAYEQYF
CDR3nt: TGTGCCAGCAGTTACGACGGGTCTCGCGGGGCCTACGAGCAGTACTTC

d_gene: .
j_gene: TRBJ1-4
abundance: .
v_gene: TRBV15
CDR3aa: CATSRATATNEKLFF
CDR3nt: TGTGCCACCAGCAGAGCGACAGCTACTAATGAAAAACTGTTTTTT

d_gene: .
j_gene: TRBJ2-3
abundance: .
v_gene: TRBV18
CDR3aa: CASSRQSSTDTQYF
CDR3nt: TGTGCCAGCTCACGGCAGTCTAGCACAGATACGCAGTATTTT

d_gene: .
j_gene: TRBJ2-7
abundance: .
v_gene: TRBV27
CDR3aa: CASSLSIGQLEQYF
CDR3nt: TGTGCCAGCAGTTTATCGATCGGGCAGTTGGAGCAGTACTTC

d_gene: TRBD1
j_gene: TRBJ2-7
abundance: .
v_gene: TRBV7-2
CDR3aa: CASSLETGGTGLWEQYF
CDR3nt: TGTGCCAGCAGCTTAGAGACCGGAGGGACAGGGCTCTGGGAGCAGTACTTC

d_gene: .
j_gene: TRBJ1-3
abundance: .
v_gene: TRBV5-6
CDR3aa: CASSLDTTGWERNTIYF
CDR3nt: TGTGCCAGCAGCTTGGATACTACAGGTTGGGAAAGAAACACCATATATTTT

d_gene: TRBD1
j_gene: TRBJ2-3
abundance: .
v_gene: TRBV5-1
CDR3aa: CASSVPGQGADTQYF
CDR3nt: TGCGCCAGCAGCGTTCCGGGACAGGGTGCAGATACGCAGTATTTT

d_gene: TRBD2
j_gene: TRBJ2-1
abundance: .
v_gene: TRBV5-1
CDR3aa: CASSPELVAGVVLSYNEQFF
CDR3nt: TGCGCCAGCAGCCCCGAGTTGGTAGCGGGAGTGGTACTCTCCTACAATGAGCAGTTCTTC

d_gene: .
j_gene: TRBJ2-7
abundance: few
v_gene: TRBV6-1
CDR3aa: CASSAEQAYEQYF
CDR3nt: TGTGCCAGCAGTGCGGAACAGGCCTACGAGCAGTACTTC

d_gene: TRBD2
j_gene: TRBJ2-3
abundance: .
v_gene: TRBV5-1
CDR3aa: CASSLEAASGIDTQYF
CDR3nt: TGCGCCAGCAGCTTGGAGGCCGCTAGCGGAATAGATACGCAGTATTTT

d_gene: .
j_gene: TRBJ1-1
abundance: .
v_gene: TRBV2
CDR3aa: CASSEEGRSTEAFF
CDR3nt: TGTGCCAGCAGTGAGGAGGGACGGAGCACTGAAGCTTTCTTT

d_gene: .
j_gene: TRBJ2-2
abundance: .
v_gene: TRBV10-1
CDR3aa: CASSERKSLSVGELFF
CDR3nt: TGCGCCAGCAGTGAGCGTAAATCTCTCTCCGTCGGGGAGCTGTTTTTT

d_gene: .
j_gene: TRBJ2-5
abundance: .
v_gene: TRBV7-6
CDR3aa: CASSLVTGQETQYF
CDR3nt: TGTGCCAGCAGCTTAGTAACGGGCCAAGAGACCCAGTACTTC

d_gene: .
j_gene: TRBJ2-2
abundance: once
v_gene: TRBV5-1
CDR3aa: CASSLSSTGELFF
CDR3nt: TGCGCCAGCAGCTTGTCCAGTACCGGGGAGCTGTTTTTT

d_gene: TRBD2
j_gene: TRBJ2-1
abundance: .
v_gene: TRBV19
CDR3aa: CASSMRREAHEQFF
CDR3nt: TGTGCCAGTAGTATGAGGCGGGAGGCACATGAGCAGTTCTTC

d_gene: TRBD2
j_gene: TRBJ2-1
abundance: .
v_gene: TRBV19
CDR3aa: CASSPQLAGDSEQFF
CDR3nt: TGTGCCAGTAGTCCACAACTAGCGGGAGACAGTGAGCAGTTCTTC

d_gene: .
j_gene: TRBJ1-5
abundance: .
v_gene: TRBV5-4
CDR3aa: CASSLGPLPYSNQPQHF
CDR3nt: TGTGCCAGCAGCTTGGGACCGCTTCCTTATAGCAATCAGCCCCAGCATTTT

d_gene: TRBD1
j_gene: TRBJ2-7
abundance: .
v_gene: TRBV5-4
CDR3aa: CASSFGQAYEQYF
CDR3nt: TGTGCCAGCAGCTTCGGACAGGCCTACGAGCAGTACTTC

d_gene: .
j_gene: TRBJ2-7
abundance: .
v_gene: TRBV28
CDR3aa: CASSPPGVRGYEQYF
CDR3nt: TGTGCCAGCAGTCCCCCGGGGGTACGAGGCTACGAGCAGTACTTC